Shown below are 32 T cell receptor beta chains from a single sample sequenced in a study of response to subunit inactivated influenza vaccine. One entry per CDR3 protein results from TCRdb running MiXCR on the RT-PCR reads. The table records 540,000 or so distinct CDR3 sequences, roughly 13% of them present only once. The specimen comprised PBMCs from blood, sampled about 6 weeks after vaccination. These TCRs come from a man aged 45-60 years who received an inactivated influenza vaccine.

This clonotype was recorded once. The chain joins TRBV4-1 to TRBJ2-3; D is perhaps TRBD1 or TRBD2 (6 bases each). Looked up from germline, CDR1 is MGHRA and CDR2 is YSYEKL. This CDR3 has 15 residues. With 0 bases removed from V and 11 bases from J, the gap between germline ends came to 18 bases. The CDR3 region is CASSQEFLGGLGQYF. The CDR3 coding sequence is TGCGCCAGCAGCCAAGAGTTTTTAGGGGGGCTGGGGCAGTATTTT.

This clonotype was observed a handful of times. CDR3 sequence: CASSVGWGDFNEQFF. The CDR3 DNA is TGTGCCAGCAGCGTTGGATGGGGGGACTTCAATGAGCAGTTCTTC. The chain carries TRBV9 and TRBJ2-1; D may be TRBD2 (6 bases). V dropped 2 bases and J dropped 6 bases, with 15 bases sitting between them. The CDR3 extends over 15 amino acids. Germline CDR1 SGDLS, CDR2 YYNGEE.

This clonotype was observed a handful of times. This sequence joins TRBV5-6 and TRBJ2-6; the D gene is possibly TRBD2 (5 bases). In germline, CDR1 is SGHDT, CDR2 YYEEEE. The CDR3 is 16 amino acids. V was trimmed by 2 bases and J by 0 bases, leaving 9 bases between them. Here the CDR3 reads CASSFGRASGANVLTF. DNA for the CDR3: TGTGCCAGCAGCTTTGGGCGGGCCTCTGGGGCCAACGTCCTGACTTTC. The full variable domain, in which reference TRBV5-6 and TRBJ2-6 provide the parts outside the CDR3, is DAGVTQSPTHLIKTRGQQVTLRCSPKSGHDTVSWYQQALGQGPQFIFQYYEEEERQRGNFPDRFSGHQFPNYSSELNVNALLLGDSALYLCASSFGRASGANVLTFGAGSRLTVL.

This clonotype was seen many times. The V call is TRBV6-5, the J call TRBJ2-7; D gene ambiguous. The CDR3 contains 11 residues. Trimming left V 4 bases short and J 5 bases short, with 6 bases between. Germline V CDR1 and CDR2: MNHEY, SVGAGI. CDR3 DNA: TGTGCCAGCAGTTTCAGTCACGAGCAGTACTTC. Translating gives CASSFSHEQYF.

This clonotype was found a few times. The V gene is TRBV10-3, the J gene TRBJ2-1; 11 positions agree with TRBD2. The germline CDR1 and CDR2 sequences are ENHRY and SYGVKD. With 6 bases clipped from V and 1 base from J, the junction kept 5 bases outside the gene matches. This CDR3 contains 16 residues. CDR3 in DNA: TGTGCCATCAGGCCTACTAGCGGGAGTTCCTACAATGAGCAGTTCTTC. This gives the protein CAIRPTSGSSYNEQFF.

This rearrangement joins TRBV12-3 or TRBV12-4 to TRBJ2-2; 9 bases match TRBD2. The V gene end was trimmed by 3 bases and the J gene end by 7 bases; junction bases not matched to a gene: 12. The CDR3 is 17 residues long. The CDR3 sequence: CASSLSLLAGLGGELFF. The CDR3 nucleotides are TGTGCCAGCAGTTTGAGTCTTCTAGCGGGATTGGGCGGGGAGCTGTTTTTT.

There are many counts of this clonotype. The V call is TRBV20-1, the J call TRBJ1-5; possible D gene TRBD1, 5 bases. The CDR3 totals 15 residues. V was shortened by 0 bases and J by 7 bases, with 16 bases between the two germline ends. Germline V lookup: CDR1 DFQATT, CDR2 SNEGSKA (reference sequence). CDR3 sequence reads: CSARDYTGGVQPQHF. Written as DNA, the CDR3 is TGCAGTGCTAGAGATTACACAGGAGGGGTCCAGCCCCAGCATTTT.

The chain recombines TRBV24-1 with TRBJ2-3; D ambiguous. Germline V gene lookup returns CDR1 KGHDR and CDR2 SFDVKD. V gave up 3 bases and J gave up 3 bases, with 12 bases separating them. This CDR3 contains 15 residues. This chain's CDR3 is CATSDTPDRTDTQYF. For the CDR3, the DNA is TGTGCCACCAGTGATACGCCCGACCGGACAGATACGCAGTATTTT.

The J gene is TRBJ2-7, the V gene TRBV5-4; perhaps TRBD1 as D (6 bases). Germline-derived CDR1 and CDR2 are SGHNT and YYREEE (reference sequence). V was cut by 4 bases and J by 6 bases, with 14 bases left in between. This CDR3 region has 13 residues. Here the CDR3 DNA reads TGTGCCAGCAGCCCTGGACAGCTCTGCGAGCAGTACTTC. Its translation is CASSPGQLCEQYF.

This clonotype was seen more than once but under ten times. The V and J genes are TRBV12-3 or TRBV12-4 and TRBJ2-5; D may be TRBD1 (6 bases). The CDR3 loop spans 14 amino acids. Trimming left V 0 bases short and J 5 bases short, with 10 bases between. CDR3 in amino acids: CASSLAGAGETQYF. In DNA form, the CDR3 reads TGTGCCAGCAGTTTAGCGGGGGCCGGGGAGACCCAGTACTTC.

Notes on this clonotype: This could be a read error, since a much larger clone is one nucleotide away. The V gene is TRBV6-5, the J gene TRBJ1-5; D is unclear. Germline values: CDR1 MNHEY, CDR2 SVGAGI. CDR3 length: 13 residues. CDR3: CASSYGLYQTQHF. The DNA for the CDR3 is TGTGCCAGCAGTTACGGTCTTTATCAGACCCAGCATTTT.

The CDR3 bases are TGTGCCAGCTCCGACGGTGACCAAGTAAACTATGGCTACACCTTC. Translation gives CASSDGDQVNYGYTF. The chain combines TRBV18 with TRBJ1-2; D is unclear. The CDR3 runs 15 residues. Germline-derived CDR1 and CDR2 are KGHSH and LQKENI. Trimming left V 6 bases short and J 2 bases short, with 16 bases between.

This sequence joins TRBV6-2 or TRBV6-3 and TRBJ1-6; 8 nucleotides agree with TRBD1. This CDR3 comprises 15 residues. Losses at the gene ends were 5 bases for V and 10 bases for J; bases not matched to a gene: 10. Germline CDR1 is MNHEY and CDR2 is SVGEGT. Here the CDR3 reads CASSGAGTGESPLHF. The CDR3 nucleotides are TGTGCCAGCAGTGGAGCCGGGACAGGCGAATCACCCCTCCACTTT.

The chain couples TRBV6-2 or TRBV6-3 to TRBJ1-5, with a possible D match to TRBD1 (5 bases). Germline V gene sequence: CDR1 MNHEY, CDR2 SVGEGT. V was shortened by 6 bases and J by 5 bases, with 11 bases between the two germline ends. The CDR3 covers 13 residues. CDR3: CASSPTGDQPQHF. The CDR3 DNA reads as TGTGCCAGCAGCCCCACAGGAGATCAGCCCCAGCATTTT.

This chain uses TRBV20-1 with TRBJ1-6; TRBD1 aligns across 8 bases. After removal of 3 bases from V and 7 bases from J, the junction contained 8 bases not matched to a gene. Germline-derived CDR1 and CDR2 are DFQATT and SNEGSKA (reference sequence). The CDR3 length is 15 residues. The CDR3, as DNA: TGCAGTGCTAGTACCGGACAGGGTGGAAATTCACCCCTCCACTTT. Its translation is CSASTGQGGNSPLHF.

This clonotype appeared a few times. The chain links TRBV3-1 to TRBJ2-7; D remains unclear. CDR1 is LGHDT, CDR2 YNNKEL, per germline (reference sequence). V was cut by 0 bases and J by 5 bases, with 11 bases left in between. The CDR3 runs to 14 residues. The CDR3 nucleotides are TGTGCCAGCAGCCAAGAGGGCAGTGTAGACGAGCAGTACTTC. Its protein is CASSQEGSVDEQYF.

The CDR3 loop reads CASSSGGVAEAFF. CDR3 bases: TGTGCCAGCAGTTCAGGGGGGGTAGCTGAAGCTTTCTTT. The chain joins TRBV28 to TRBJ1-1; 7 bases map to TRBD1. V lost 4 bases and J lost 6; bases outside the gene matches: 5. The CDR3 is 13 residues long. CDR1 and CDR2 from the germline V gene are MDHEN and SYDVKM.

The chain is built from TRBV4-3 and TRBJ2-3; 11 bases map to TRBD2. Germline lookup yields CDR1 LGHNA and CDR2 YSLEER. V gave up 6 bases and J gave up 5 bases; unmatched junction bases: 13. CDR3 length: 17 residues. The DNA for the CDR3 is TGCGCCAGCAGTTCGAGGTTAGCGGGGGGGCCAATAGATACGCAGTATTTT. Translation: CASSSRLAGGPIDTQYF.

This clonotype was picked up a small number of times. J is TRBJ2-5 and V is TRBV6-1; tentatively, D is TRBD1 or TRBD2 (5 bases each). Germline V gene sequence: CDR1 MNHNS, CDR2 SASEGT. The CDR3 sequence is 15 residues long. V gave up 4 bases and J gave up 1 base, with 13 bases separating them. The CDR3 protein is CASSGIRGLQETQYF. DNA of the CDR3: TGTGCCAGCAGTGGCATCCGGGGCCTCCAAGAGACCCAGTACTTC.

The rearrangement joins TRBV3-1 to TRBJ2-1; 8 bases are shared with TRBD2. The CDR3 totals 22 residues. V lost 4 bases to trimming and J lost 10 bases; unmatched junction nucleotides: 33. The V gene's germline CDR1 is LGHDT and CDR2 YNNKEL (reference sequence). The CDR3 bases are TGTGCCAGCAGCCCAACACCGCACCTTAGCCTTAGTACGGCGGGAGGCCGGAACGAGCAGTTCTTC. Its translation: CASSPTPHLSLSTAGGRNEQFF.

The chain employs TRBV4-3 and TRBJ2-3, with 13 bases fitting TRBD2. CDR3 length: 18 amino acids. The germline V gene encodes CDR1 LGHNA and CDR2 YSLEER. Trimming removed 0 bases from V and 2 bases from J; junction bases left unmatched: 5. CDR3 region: CASSQETSGGGATDTQYF. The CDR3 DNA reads TGCGCCAGCAGCCAAGAAACTAGCGGGGGGGGGGCCACAGATACGCAGTATTTT.

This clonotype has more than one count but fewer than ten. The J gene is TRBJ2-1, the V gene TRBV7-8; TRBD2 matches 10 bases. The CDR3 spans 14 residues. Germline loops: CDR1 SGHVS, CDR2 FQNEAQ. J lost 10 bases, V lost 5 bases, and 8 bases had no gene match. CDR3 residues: CASSPPSGSVEQFF. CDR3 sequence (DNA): TGTGCCAGCAGCCCCCCTAGCGGGAGTGTGGAGCAGTTCTTC.

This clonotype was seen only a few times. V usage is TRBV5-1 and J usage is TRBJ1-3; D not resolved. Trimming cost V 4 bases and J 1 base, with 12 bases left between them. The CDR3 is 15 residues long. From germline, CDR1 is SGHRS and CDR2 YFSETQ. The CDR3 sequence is CASSTGGESGNTIYF. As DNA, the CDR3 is TGCGCCAGCAGCACGGGCGGGGAATCTGGAAACACCATATATTTT.

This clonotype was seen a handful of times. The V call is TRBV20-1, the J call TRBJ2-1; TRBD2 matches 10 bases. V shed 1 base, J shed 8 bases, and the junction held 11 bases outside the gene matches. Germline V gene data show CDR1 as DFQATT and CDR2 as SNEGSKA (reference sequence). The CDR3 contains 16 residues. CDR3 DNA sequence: TGCAGTGCTAGAGGGGGCCCTAGCGGGAGCGTCTATGAGCAGTTCTTC. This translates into CSARGGPSGSVYEQFF.

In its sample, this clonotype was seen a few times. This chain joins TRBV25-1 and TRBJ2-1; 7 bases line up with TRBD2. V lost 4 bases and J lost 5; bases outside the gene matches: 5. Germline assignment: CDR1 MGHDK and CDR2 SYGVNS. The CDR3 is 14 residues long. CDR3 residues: CASSALAADNEQFF. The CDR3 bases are TGTGCCAGCAGTGCTCTAGCGGCAGACAATGAGCAGTTCTTC.

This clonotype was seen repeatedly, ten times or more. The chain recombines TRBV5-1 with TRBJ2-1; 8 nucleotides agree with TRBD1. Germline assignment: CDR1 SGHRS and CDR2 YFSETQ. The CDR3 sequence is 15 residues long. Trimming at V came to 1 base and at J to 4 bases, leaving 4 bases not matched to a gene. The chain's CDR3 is CASSLNGQGYNEQFF. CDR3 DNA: TGCGCCAGCAGCTTGAATGGACAGGGATACAATGAGCAGTTCTTC.

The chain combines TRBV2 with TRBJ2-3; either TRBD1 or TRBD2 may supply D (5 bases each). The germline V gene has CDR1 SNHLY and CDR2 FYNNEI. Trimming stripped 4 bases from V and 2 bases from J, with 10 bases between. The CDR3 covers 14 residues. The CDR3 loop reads CASSVAGTTDTQYF. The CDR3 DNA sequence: TGTGCCAGCAGTGTGGCAGGGACCACAGATACGCAGTATTTT.

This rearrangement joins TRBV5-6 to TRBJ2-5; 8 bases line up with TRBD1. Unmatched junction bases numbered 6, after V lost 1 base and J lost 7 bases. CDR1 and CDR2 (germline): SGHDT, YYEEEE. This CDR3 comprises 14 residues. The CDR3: CASSLQGAVGTQYF. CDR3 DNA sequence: TGTGCCAGCAGCTTGCAGGGGGCGGTCGGGACCCAGTACTTC.

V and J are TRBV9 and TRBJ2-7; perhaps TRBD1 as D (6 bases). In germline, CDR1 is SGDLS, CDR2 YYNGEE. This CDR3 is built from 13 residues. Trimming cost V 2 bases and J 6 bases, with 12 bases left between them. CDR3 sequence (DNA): TGTGCCAGCAGCGTTGACAGGTCCGGCGAGCAGTACTTC. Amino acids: CASSVDRSGEQYF.

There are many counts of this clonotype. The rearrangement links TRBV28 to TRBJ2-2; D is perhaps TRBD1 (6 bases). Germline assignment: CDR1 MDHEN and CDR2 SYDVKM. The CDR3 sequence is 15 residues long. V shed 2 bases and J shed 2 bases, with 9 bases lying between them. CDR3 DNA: TGTGCCAGCAGTTTAACAGGGCTAAACACCGGGGAGCTGTTTTTT. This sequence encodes CASSLTGLNTGELFF.

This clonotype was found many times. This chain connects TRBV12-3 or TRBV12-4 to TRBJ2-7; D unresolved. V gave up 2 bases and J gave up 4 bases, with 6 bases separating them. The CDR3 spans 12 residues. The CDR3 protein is CASSLNFYEQYF. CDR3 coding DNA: TGTGCCAGCAGTTTAAATTTTTACGAGCAGTACTTC.

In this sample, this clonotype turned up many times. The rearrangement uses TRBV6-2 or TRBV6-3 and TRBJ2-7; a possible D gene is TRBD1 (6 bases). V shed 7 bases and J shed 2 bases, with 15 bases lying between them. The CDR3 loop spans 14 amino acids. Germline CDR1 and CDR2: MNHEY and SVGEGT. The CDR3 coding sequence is TGTGCCAGCACAATGGGGACATCTACCTACGAGCAGTACTTC. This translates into CASTMGTSTYEQYF.